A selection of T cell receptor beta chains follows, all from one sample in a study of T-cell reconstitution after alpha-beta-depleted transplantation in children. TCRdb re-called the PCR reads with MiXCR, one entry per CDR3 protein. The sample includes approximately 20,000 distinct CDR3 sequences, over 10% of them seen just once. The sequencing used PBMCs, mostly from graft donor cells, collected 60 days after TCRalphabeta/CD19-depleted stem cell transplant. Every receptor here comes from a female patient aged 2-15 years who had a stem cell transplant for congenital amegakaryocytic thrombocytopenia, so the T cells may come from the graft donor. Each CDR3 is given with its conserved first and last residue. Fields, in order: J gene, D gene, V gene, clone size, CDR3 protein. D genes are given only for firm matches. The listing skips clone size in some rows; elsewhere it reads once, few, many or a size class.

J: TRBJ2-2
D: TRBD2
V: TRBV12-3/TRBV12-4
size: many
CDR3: CASRLAGAGELFF

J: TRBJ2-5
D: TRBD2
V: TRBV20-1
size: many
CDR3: CSGREGLGTQYF

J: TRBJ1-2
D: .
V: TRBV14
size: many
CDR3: CASSQRGRDYGYTF

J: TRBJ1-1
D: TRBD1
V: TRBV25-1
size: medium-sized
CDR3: CASSETGLAEAFF

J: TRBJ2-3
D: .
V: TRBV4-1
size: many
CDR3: CASSQVPTRDYTQYF

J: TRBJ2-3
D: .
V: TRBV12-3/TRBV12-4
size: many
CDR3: CASSFGGLHTDTQYF

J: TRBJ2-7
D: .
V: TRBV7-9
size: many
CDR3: CASSLGTAYEQYF

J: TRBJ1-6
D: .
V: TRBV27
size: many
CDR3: CASSGWDIADSPLHF

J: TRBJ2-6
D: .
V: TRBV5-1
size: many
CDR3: CASSLARVSSGANVLTF

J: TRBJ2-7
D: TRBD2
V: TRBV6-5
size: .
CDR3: CASSFPPSGRHEQYF

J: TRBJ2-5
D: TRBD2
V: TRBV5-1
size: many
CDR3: CASSARLASMQETQYF

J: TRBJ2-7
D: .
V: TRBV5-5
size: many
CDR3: CASSRIPGPSLYEQYF

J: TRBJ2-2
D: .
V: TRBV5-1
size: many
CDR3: CASSLDTGYGELFF

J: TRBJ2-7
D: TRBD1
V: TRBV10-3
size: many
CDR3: CAISQSGTGDREQYF

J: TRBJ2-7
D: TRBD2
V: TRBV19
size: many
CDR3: CASSIDIAGAPYEQYF

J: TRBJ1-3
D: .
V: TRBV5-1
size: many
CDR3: CASSLKRNTIYF

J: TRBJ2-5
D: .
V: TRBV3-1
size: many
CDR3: CASSHSGTFRETQYF

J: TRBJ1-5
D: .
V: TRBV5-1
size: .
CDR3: CASRTDENQPQHF

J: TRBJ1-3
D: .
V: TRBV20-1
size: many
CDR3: CSARGSGNTIYF

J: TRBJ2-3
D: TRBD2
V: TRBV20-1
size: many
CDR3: CSARDNGGGLAGTDTQYF

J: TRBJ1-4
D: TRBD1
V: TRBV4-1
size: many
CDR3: CASRKPGQGKEKLFF

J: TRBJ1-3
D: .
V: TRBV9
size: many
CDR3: CASSVHLSGNTIYF

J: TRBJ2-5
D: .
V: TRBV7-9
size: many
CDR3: CASSLVLETQYF

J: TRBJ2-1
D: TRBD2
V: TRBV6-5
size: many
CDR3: CASSYSRELAGGRYNEQFF

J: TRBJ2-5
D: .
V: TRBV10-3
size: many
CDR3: CAIGDQGETQYF

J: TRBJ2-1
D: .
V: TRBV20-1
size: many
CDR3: CSARDARPGSYNEQFF

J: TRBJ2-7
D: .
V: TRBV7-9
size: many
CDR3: CASSLTVYEQYF

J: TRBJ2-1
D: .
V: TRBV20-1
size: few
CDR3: CSARAHLDGPYNEQFF

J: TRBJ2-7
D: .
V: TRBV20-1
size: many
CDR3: CSARSLAESSYEQYF

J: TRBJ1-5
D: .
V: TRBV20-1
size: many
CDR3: CSASFGGGNQPQHF

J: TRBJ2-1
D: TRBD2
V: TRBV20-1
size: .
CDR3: CSARIAGGPGGSYNEQFF

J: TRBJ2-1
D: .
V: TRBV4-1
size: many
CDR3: CASSQEVGLHYNEQFF

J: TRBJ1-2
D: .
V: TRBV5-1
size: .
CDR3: CASSLTGTLNYGYTF

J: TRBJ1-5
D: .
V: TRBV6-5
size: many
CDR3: CASSFPQGRSNQPQHF

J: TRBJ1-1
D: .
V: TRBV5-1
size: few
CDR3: CASSLAGPPYEAFF

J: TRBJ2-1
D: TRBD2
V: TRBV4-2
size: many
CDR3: CASSQEGEGSYNEQFF

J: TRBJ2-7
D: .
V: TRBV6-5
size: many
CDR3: CASSLEMGRYEQYF

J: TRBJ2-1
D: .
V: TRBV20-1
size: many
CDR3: CSARRDPYNEQFF

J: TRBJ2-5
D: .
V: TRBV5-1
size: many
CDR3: CASSFGDQETQYF

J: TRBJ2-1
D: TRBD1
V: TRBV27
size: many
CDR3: CASSPRTGVGNEQFF

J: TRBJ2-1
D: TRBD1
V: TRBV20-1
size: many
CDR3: CSALPGGGEQFF

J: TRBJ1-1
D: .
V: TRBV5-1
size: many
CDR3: CASSPRTGTEAFF

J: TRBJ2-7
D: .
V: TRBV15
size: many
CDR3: CATSRGPYEQYF

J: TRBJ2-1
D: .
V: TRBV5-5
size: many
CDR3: CASRRKGTVAARSSYNEQFF

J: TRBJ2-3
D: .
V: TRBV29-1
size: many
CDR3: CSVAVREYGTDTQYF

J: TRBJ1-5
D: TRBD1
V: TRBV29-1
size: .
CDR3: CSVQLGTGNQPQHF